The entry that follows covers one T cell receptor (beta chain) sequence. This clone's antigen is unknown. Per-base qualities were not stored, and no clone one base away is much larger. The sample originates from a study of OX40 agonist ivuxolimab in advanced cancers. Some background on the complete study: Ivuxolimab, which targeted the costimulatory receptor OX40 (CD134), was an agonistic, fully human IgG2 monoclonal antibody. Intravenous ivuxolimab was administered to patients every 2 weeks at six dose levels: 0.01, 0.1, 0.3, 1.5, 3 and 10 mg/kg. Of the approximately 53 patients in dose escalation, approximately 20 had hepatocellular carcinoma, some 15 had melanoma, 9 had renal cell carcinoma and 9 had head and neck cancer. In the dose-escalation cohort, around four fifths of patients were male, and the mean age was around 60 years with a range of roughly 23 to 90. Patients were allowed to have had prior anti-PD-1, anti-PD-L1 or anti-CTLA-4 therapy, and approximately 40% of the dose-escalation patients had previously received checkpoint inhibitors. Partial responses were achieved by three dose-escalation patients, of whom one had hepatocellular carcinoma and two had cutaneous melanoma. The purpose of peripheral TCRbeta sequencing was to test whether ivuxolimab changed TCR sequence diversity and led to clonal T-cell expansion. The paper describes the monotherapy dose-escalation part (N of about 52 patients) of the phase I trial of ivuxolimab. The investigation overall reported the following: The antigen specificity of the peripheral T cells that underwent clonal expansion was not determined. Low levels of normalized T-cell clonal expansion were also shown by some nonresponding patients. At doses of 0.1 to 3.0 mg/kg, clonal expansion of both CD4+ and CD8+ T cells in blood was seen between baseline and week 6. After ivuxolimab, more expanded clones were found on average in CD8+ T cells than in CD4+ T cells. In the 0.1-3.0 mg/kg groups, partial responders were among the patients with the lowest normalized peripheral clonal expansion, particularly in CD8+ T cells.

The trial excluded patients who had a history of autoimmune disease or were on systemic immunosuppression. Peripheral blood for TCR sequencing was collected from all dose cohorts at baseline, on cycle 4 day 1, and on cycle 7 day 1. The samples were drawn from a first-in-human, open-label, multicenter phase I dose-escalation trial of ivuxolimab. Adults with locally advanced or metastatic melanoma, renal cell carcinoma, hepatocellular carcinoma or head and neck squamous cell carcinoma were enrolled in the trial. Before TCR sequencing, CD4+ T cells and CD8+ T cells from peripheral blood were sorted into separate populations. Genomic DNA was isolated from the sorted cells so that the TCRbeta CDR3 region could be sequenced. The immunoSEQ Assay was used for sequencing of TCRbeta CDR3 regions. TCRdb holds this immuneACCESS table with in-frame rearrangements only. Some clones are missing; in checked studies, unresolved V genes explain under half, and the rest has no known cause. The sample data list roughly 6,300 clones, and around four fifths of these were observed just once. Jointly, the top ten make up around 25% of the sample.

From a lookup of the germline V gene, CDR1 and CDR2 are LGHNT and FRNRAP. V loses 4 bases of germline sequence and J loses 3 bases, and the interval between the two ends is 22 bases. There are 17 amino acids in the CDR3, from cysteine to phenylalanine inclusive. Solely the CDR3 DNA is kept, with 51 bases framed from the first base. This sample comprised CD4+ or CD8+ T cells sorted from blood, obtained in a trial of the OX40 agonist ivuxolimab. The origin of this receptor is an adult with an advanced solid tumor such as melanoma, head and neck, liver or kidney cancer. This chain joins TRBV12-5 to TRBJ2-7, and perhaps TRBD2 as D gene, on 6 matching bases. The nucleotide sequence reads as follows: TGTGCTAGTGGTTCCTCAGACCTGACTAGGACCCTCTACGAGCAGTACTTC. Its protein product is CASGSSDLTRTLYEQYF.